Each of the 24 T cell receptor beta chains below was sequenced from the same sample in a study of control samples from healthy donors and cancer patients. TCRdb keeps only in-frame clones here, not all; method: immunoSEQ multiplex PCR. Among more than 150,000 clones, approximately 92% were seen once, and the ten largest hold roughly 1.5%. The sequenced material came from blood. These receptors came from a man aged 18-30 years in good health.

The rearrangement links TRBV19 to TRBJ2-7; 11 nucleotides line up with TRBD1. The CDR3 covers 15 residues. The ends lost 3 bases at V and 4 bases at J; junction bases unmatched: 5. CDR1 and CDR2 from the germline V gene are LNHDA and SQIVND (reference sequence). As DNA, the CDR3 is TGTGCCAGTAGTATCGGGACAGGGGGTATGTACGAGCAGTACTTC. Amino acid sequence: CASSIGTGGMYEQYF.

This chain links TRBV3-1 (or the pseudogene TRBV3-2) with TRBJ1-2; D is perhaps TRBD1 (5 bases). V shed 2 bases and J shed 3 bases, with 16 bases lying between them. The CDR3 is 16 amino acids. Germline V gives CDR1 LGHDT, CDR2 YNNKEL (reference sequence). The CDR3 region is CASSQWAGTLDYGYTF. The CDR3, as DNA: TGTGCCAGCAGCCAATGGGCAGGGACCCTTGACTATGGCTACACCTTC.

The gene calls are TRBV5-4 and TRBJ1-6; unclear D gene. Germline V gene data show CDR1 as SGHNT and CDR2 as YYREEE (reference sequence). Trimming pared 1 base from V and 6 bases from J, leaving 17 bases between. This CDR3 comprises 17 residues. As DNA, the CDR3 is TGTGCCAGCAGCTTGATGCGGAACCGGCAACTTAATTCACCCCTCCACTTT. Its protein is CASSLMRNRQLNSPLHF.

The V call is TRBV18, the J call TRBJ2-1, with D hard to call. V was clipped by 2 bases and J by 9 bases, with 11 bases between them. Looked up from germline, CDR1 is KGHSH and CDR2 is LQKENI. This CDR3 region has 13 residues. CDR3 loop: CASSPRQAGEQFF. CDR3 nucleotides: TGTGCCAGCTCACCAAGGCAAGCCGGTGAGCAGTTCTTC.

The chain links TRBV12-3 or TRBV12-4 to TRBJ1-2; D remains unclear. V was cut by 5 bases and J by 4 bases, with 11 bases left in between. The CDR3 spans 13 residues. The CDR3, as DNA: TGTGCCAGCAGTCCTACAGCGTCCTATGGCTACACCTTC. Its protein product is CASSPTASYGYTF.

The chain links TRBV10-3 to TRBJ2-1; TRBD1 aligns across 10 bases. The CDR3 totals 14 residues. The germline gives CDR1 ENHRY, CDR2 SYGVKD. V dropped 4 bases and J dropped 7; count of bases not matched to a gene: 4. As DNA, the CDR3 is TGTGCCATCAGTGGACAGGGGGCATCGAATGAGCAGTTCTTC. It yields the protein CAISGQGASNEQFF.

V gene TRBV29-1 combines with J gene TRBJ2-1; TRBD1 matches 8 bases. With V trimmed by 7 bases and J by 4 bases, 12 bases remained unmatched. CDR3 length: 15 amino acids. Germline V gene lookup returns CDR1 SQVTM and CDR2 ANQGSEA. The CDR3 sequence: CSARTGTGVYNEQFF. The CDR3 DNA reads as TGCAGCGCTCGCACCGGGACAGGAGTATACAATGAGCAGTTCTTC.

CDR3 bases: TGCAGTGCTAGAAATTCCTACGAGCAGTACTTC. Its translation is CSARNSYEQYF. This chain connects TRBV20-1 to TRBJ2-7, with no clear D. The germline V gene encodes CDR1 DFQATT and CDR2 SNEGSKA (reference sequence). V was shortened by 2 bases and J by 1 base, with 3 bases between the two germline ends. The CDR3 covers 11 residues.

The chain joins TRBV5-1 to TRBJ1-3; the match to TRBD1 covers 9 bases. Germline lookup yields CDR1 SGHRS and CDR2 YFSETQ. J lost 8 bases, V lost 1 base, and 4 bases had no gene match. The CDR3 has 14 residues. The CDR3 DNA is TGCGCCAGCAGCTTGTGGGACAGGGAAGACACCATATATTTT. It codes for CASSLWDREDTIYF.

The chain recombines TRBV15 with TRBJ1-2, with a weak D call TRBD1 (6 bases). Germline V gene data show CDR1 as LNHNV and CDR2 as YYDKDF (reference sequence). CDR3 length equals 14 residues. With 7 bases removed from V and 0 bases from J, the gap between germline ends came to 12 bases. The CDR3 loop reads CATMGGPANYGYTF. CDR3 in DNA: TGTGCCACCATGGGGGGCCCCGCTAACTATGGCTACACCTTC.

This chain links TRBV2 with TRBJ1-6; D is perhaps TRBD1 (6 bases). The germline V and J ends were trimmed by 6 bases and 12 bases, with 9 bases remaining between them. The germline CDR1 and CDR2 sequences are SNHLY and FYNNEI. CDR3 length: 11 residues. The CDR3 sequence: CASRGGIPLHF. In DNA, the CDR3 is TGTGCCAGCAGGGGGGGCATACCCCTCCACTTT.

The CDR3 sequence is CASVYSRGRSGTILTGELFF. CDR3 bases: TGTGCCAGCGTCTACTCCCGCGGGCGCTCGGGGACAATTTTAACCGGGGAGCTGTTTTTT. The J gene is TRBJ2-2, the V gene TRBV7-8, with D maybe TRBD1 (6 bases). V was shortened by 8 bases and J by 5 bases, with 33 bases between the two germline ends. CDR3 size: 20 residues. Germline CDR1 is SGHVS and CDR2 is FQNEAQ.

Written as DNA, the CDR3 is TGTGCCAGCAGCCCCCAGACTAGCGGGGGGCCGTTAAGCACAGATACGCAGTATTTT. This encodes CASSPQTSGGPLSTDTQYF. This chain links TRBV3-1 (or the pseudogene TRBV3-2) with TRBJ2-3, with 13 bases that match TRBD2. This CDR3 has 19 amino acids. After removal of 4 bases from V and 0 bases from J, the junction contained 10 bases not matched to a gene. Germline V lookup: CDR1 LGHDT, CDR2 YNNKEL (reference sequence).

The rearrangement joins TRBV19 to TRBJ1-2; perhaps TRBD1 as D (6 bases). From germline, CDR1 is LNHDA and CDR2 SQIVND (reference sequence). The CDR3 sequence is 14 residues long. V was pared by 6 bases and J by 2 bases, with 13 bases between. Here the CDR3 DNA reads TGTGCCAGTAGACCTACAGGGAGCAACTATGGCTACACCTTC. It translates to CASRPTGSNYGYTF.

The gene calls are TRBV29-1 and TRBJ1-5; no firm D call. This CDR3 contains 12 residues. The V end was cut by 5 bases, the J end by 5 bases, with 10 bases between. From germline, CDR1 is SQVTM and CDR2 ANQGSEA. The CDR3 sequence is CSVHDGDQPQHF. CDR3 nucleotides: TGCAGCGTTCATGACGGAGATCAGCCCCAGCATTTT.

The V and J genes are TRBV19 and TRBJ2-7; 9 bases are a match to TRBD1. With V trimmed by 6 bases and J by 4 bases, 1 base remained unmatched. CDR1 is LNHDA, CDR2 SQIVND, per germline (reference sequence). This CDR3 comprises 12 residues. CDR3 nucleotides: TGTGCCAGTAGGGACAGGGGATACGAGCAGTACTTC. This gives the protein CASRDRGYEQYF.

V is TRBV9 and J is TRBJ1-6, with 11 bases aligning to TRBD1. The CDR3 has 15 amino acids. CDR1 SGDLS and CDR2 YYNGEE come from the germline V gene. V lost 3 bases to trimming and J lost 10 bases; unmatched junction nucleotides: 6. The CDR3 bases are TGTGCCAGCAGCGCATCGGGACAGGGGGTCTCACCCCTCCACTTT. Translating gives CASSASGQGVSPLHF.

The V gene is TRBV19, the J gene TRBJ2-5; D not resolved. V lost 6 bases to trimming and J lost 2 bases, with 19 bases between them. This CDR3 is built from 16 residues. Germline CDR1 and CDR2: LNHDA and SQIVND (reference sequence). This chain's CDR3 is CASSPSTATNQETQYF. The CDR3, as DNA: TGTGCCAGTAGCCCTAGTACCGCCACCAATCAAGAGACCCAGTACTTC.

The chain recombines TRBV2 with TRBJ2-7; D is ambiguous. V was clipped by 8 bases and J by 0 bases, with 14 bases between them. The CDR3 has 14 residues. Germline V gives CDR1 SNHLY, CDR2 FYNNEI. DNA of the CDR3: TGTGCCAGCTTGGTACGAGAGAGCTCCTACGAGCAGTACTTC. Translating gives CASLVRESSYEQYF.

The CDR3 DNA reads TGTGCCAGCAGCTCAATTACGAGGACAGGGCAATATGGCTACACCTTC. Its translation is CASSSITRTGQYGYTF. The chain joins TRBV11-2 to TRBJ1-2, with TRBD1 identical over 8 bases. The germline gives CDR1 SGHAT, CDR2 FQNNGV. The CDR3 runs to 16 residues. Unmatched junction bases numbered 12, after V lost 4 bases and J lost 5 bases.

The chain uses TRBV27 and TRBJ2-1; the match to TRBD2 covers 9 bases. J was trimmed by 6 bases and V by 5 bases; bases with no gene match: 11. CDR3 size: 16 residues. The germline V gene has CDR1 MNHEY and CDR2 SMNVEV (reference sequence). For the CDR3, the DNA is TGTGCCAGCAGTGACCTAGCGGGGCCCGCGTCCAATGAGCAGTTCTTC. It yields the protein CASSDLAGPASNEQFF.

This clone was observed once. The chain couples TRBV30 to TRBJ1-5, with D uncertain. Germline assignment: CDR1 GTSNPN and CDR2 SVGIG (reference sequence). The CDR3 runs 17 residues. With 0 bases removed from V and 0 bases from J, the gap between germline ends came to 15 bases. CDR3 loop: CAWSVRSTTNSNQPQHF. As DNA, the CDR3 is TGTGCCTGGAGTGTGAGGTCCACAACGAATAGCAATCAGCCCCAGCATTTT.

This clone has a single count. This chain connects TRBV10-3 to TRBJ2-3; 8 bases map to TRBD1. Germline V CDR1 and CDR2: ENHRY, SYGVKD. This CDR3 is 19 amino acids long. V trimming: 6 bases; J trimming: 0 bases; junction bases outside the gene matches: 17. The CDR3: CAIREGQGGLITSTDTQYF. In DNA, the CDR3 is TGTGCCATCAGAGAAGGACAGGGAGGTTTGATCACTAGCACAGATACGCAGTATTTT.

This clone was counted once. The sample carries other DNA sequences with the same CDR3. The chain uses TRBV2 and TRBJ2-2; TRBD1 matches 7 bases. Germline V gene data show CDR1 as SNHLY and CDR2 as FYNNEI. The CDR3 runs to 14 residues. V shed 5 bases and J 5 bases; nucleotides not matched to a gene: 5. CDR3 sequence: CASSQGGNTGELFF. Here the CDR3 DNA reads TGTGCCAGCAGTCAAGGGGGCAATACCGGGGAGCTGTTTTTT.